This entry is about one T cell receptor beta chain. Either two negative PCRs, clearance, or symptom resolution qualified Cohort 3 donors as recovered. Sequencing used immunoSEQ multiplex PCR; TCRdb keeps in-frame clones, though not all of them. The data show roughly 180,000 clones, with 82% seen just once and around 11% held by the top ten. The sample comes from a study of blood T cell repertoires in COVID-19. The junction had 8 bases not matched to a gene; V was cut back by 2 bases and J by 4 bases. The V gene's germline CDR1 is SEHNR and CDR2 FQNEAQ (reference sequence). The length of the CDR3 is 19 residues.

The chain is built from TRBV7-9 and TRBJ2-1; 16 bases map to TRBD2. The sample taken for sequencing was PBMCs or T cells enriched from blood (not recorded which). This TCR derives from a man aged 40-49 years who had recovered from COVID-19. The CDR3 DNA reads as TGTGCCAGCAGCTTAATCGGGACTAGCGGGAGGGCAGGGTACAATGAGCAGTTCTTC. It specifies CASSLIGTSGRAGYNEQFF.